Shown below are 23 T cell receptor beta chains from a single sample sequenced in a study of identical twins. TCRdb reanalysed the 5' RACE reads using MiXCR and keeps one entry per CDR3 protein. The sample consists of around 480,000 distinct CDR3 sequences, 12% to 15% of them appearing once. Separately, the same data were catalogued under a study of yellow fever vaccine responses in identical twins.

Sequenced sample: CD4+ T cells sorted from blood. The receptors originated from a woman younger than 35 in good health.

The J gene is TRBJ1-2, the V gene TRBV28; 7 bases are shared with TRBD1. After removal of 6 bases from V and 7 bases from J, the junction contained 8 bases not matched to a gene. The CDR3 has 13 residues. The germline V gene encodes CDR1 MDHEN and CDR2 SYDVKM. CDR3 nucleotide sequence: TGTGCCAGCAGGGGACAGTTAGGGGTTGGCTACACCTTC. This codes for CASRGQLGVGYTF.

This clonotype was seen more than once but under ten times. The V gene is TRBV9, the J gene TRBJ2-1; D unclear. CDR3 length: 15 amino acids. Germline CDR1 is SGDLS and CDR2 is YYNGEE. Trimming removed 0 bases at V and 2 bases at J, with 9 bases between. This CDR3 is CASSVGAVPYNEQFF. CDR3 in DNA: TGTGCCAGCAGCGTAGGGGCAGTCCCCTACAATGAGCAGTTCTTC.

The rearrangement joins TRBV25-1 to TRBJ1-2; the D gene is possibly TRBD1 (5 bases). Germline V CDR1 and CDR2: MGHDK, SYGVNS. V was shortened by 4 bases and J by 4 bases, with 10 bases between the two germline ends. CDR3 length: 13 amino acids. The chain's CDR3 is CASSVGGLYGYTF. DNA of the CDR3: TGTGCCAGCAGTGTCGGGGGTCTCTATGGCTACACCTTC.

The rearrangement joins TRBV7-8 to TRBJ2-2; no definite D call. CDR1 SGHVS and CDR2 FQNEAQ come from the germline V gene. The CDR3 contains 13 residues. V gave up 2 bases and J gave up 8 bases, with 9 bases separating them. DNA of the CDR3: TGTGCCAGCAGCTTACTATTGGAAGGGGAGCTGTTTTTT. Translating gives CASSLLLEGELFF.

A few counts support this clonotype. V and J are TRBV7-8 and TRBJ2-3; D not resolved. Trimming removed 2 bases at V and 2 bases at J, with 14 bases between. Germline V gives CDR1 SGHVS, CDR2 FQNEAQ. The CDR3 totals 16 residues. As DNA, the CDR3 is TGTGCCAGCAGCTTATCAGTAAGAATTGTCACAGATACGCAGTATTTT. Translated, it gives CASSLSVRIVTDTQYF. Based on the CDR3 plus reference TRBV7-8 and TRBJ2-3, the full variable domain is GAGVSQSPRYKVAKRGQDVALRCDPISGHVSLFWYQQALGQGPEFLTYFQNEAQLDKSGLPSDRFFAERPEGSVSTLKIQRTQQEDSAVYLCASSLSVRIVTDTQYFGPGTRLTVL.

This clonotype was found many times. V is TRBV7-2 and J is TRBJ2-7; 8 positions agree with TRBD2. The V and J ends lost 5 bases and 5 bases, in that order; junction bases with no gene match: 11. CDR3 length equals 15 residues. Per the germline V gene, CDR1 is SGHTA and CDR2 is FQGNSA. The CDR3 is CASSPNGGVGNEQYF. In DNA form, the CDR3 reads TGTGCCAGCAGCCCAAACGGGGGGGTAGGAAACGAGCAGTACTTC.

This clonotype was recorded once. J is TRBJ2-7 and V is TRBV30; D not resolved. The germline V and J ends were trimmed by 2 bases and 0 bases, with 14 bases remaining between them. The germline CDR1 and CDR2 sequences are GTSNPN and SVGIG (reference sequence). The CDR3 extends over 15 amino acids. CDR3 region: CAWSTRTVGSYEQYF. The DNA of the CDR3 is TGTGCCTGGAGTACCCGGACGGTGGGCTCCTACGAGCAGTACTTC.

In nucleotides, the CDR3 is TGTGCCAGCAGCTTAGCGCGAGTTCGGGACAGGGGCCATGAGCAGTTCTTC. Translating it yields CASSLARVRDRGHEQFF. V is TRBV7-2 and J is TRBJ2-1; TRBD1 aligns across 10 bases. From germline, CDR1 is SGHTA and CDR2 FQGNSA. Losses at the gene ends were 0 bases for V and 8 bases for J; bases not matched to a gene: 10. This CDR3 region has 17 residues.

This clonotype was detected many times. The chain combines TRBV4-1 with TRBJ1-1, with a tentative D call TRBD1 (6 bases). CDR3 length: 18 residues. CDR1 MGHRA and CDR2 YSYEKL come from the germline V gene. V gave up 0 bases and J gave up 3 bases, with 20 bases separating them. CDR3 sequence reads: CASSQDRSGAGYDTEAFF. In nucleotides, the CDR3 is TGCGCCAGCAGCCAAGATCGCTCAGGGGCCGGGTATGACACTGAAGCTTTCTTT.

The gene calls are TRBV7-8 and TRBJ1-1, with TRBD1 matching 8 bases. This CDR3 comprises 15 residues. Germline loops: CDR1 SGHVS, CDR2 FQNEAQ. Unmatched junction bases numbered 6, after V lost 6 bases and J lost 0 bases. The CDR3 DNA reads as TGTGCCAGCAGACTCCAGACAGGGGTGAACACTGAAGCTTTCTTT. Translation: CASRLQTGVNTEAFF.

This clonotype has more than one count but fewer than ten. The chain links TRBV28 to TRBJ2-3; 7 bases are a match to TRBD1. Germline CDR1 reads MDHEN; CDR2 reads SYDVKM. The CDR3 spans 17 residues. V shed 8 bases, J shed 1 base, and the junction held 15 bases outside the gene matches. CDR3 amino acids: CASLSRGLVTRTDTQYF. CDR3 in DNA: TGTGCCAGCCTATCAAGGGGGCTTGTGACGCGCACAGATACGCAGTATTTT.

This clonotype has at least ten counts. The rearrangement uses TRBV7-9 and TRBJ2-1; the D gene is possibly TRBD1 (6 bases). V gave up 1 base and J gave up 9 bases, with 7 bases separating them. The germline V gene encodes CDR1 SEHNR and CDR2 FQNEAQ (reference sequence). The CDR3 loop spans 12 amino acids. The chain's CDR3 is CASSLGDTEQFF. As DNA, the CDR3 is TGTGCCAGCAGCTTAGGGGACACTGAGCAGTTCTTC. The complete variable domain, with remaining parts taken from reference TRBV7-9 and TRBJ2-1, reads DTGVSQNPRHKITKRGQNVTFRCDPISEHNRLYWYRQTLGQGPEFLTYFQNEAQLEKSRLLSDRFSAERPKGSFSTLEIQRTEQGDSAMYLCASSLGDTEQFFGPGTRLTVL.

The rearrangement joins TRBV10-3 to TRBJ2-1, with a tentative D call TRBD2 (5 bases). Trimming shortened V by 7 bases and J by 4 bases, and 14 bases separated the two germline ends. The CDR3 runs 14 residues. Germline CDR1 is ENHRY and CDR2 is SYGVKD. CDR3 coding DNA: TGTGCCATCAATACGGGATGGGAATACAATGAGCAGTTCTTC. Protein: CAINTGWEYNEQFF.

This clonotype was observed many times. The V gene is TRBV28, the J gene TRBJ1-1; no clear D. The CDR3 runs to 11 residues. Trimming cost V 8 bases and J 1 base, with 5 bases left between them. CDR1 MDHEN and CDR2 SYDVKM come from the germline V gene. For the CDR3, the DNA is TGTGCCAGCTGGGGGAACACTGAAGCTTTCTTT. Translating gives CASWGNTEAFF.

The V call is TRBV7-2, the J call TRBJ2-3; weak D call: TRBD2 (5 bases). CDR3 length: 17 amino acids. Germline CDR1 and CDR2: SGHTA and FQGNSA. Trimming took 5 bases from V and 0 from J, leaving 18 bases between them. CDR3 residues: CASSLSEGPLSTDTQYF. The DNA of the CDR3 is TGTGCCAGCAGCCTCTCCGAGGGCCCTCTTAGCACAGATACGCAGTATTTT.

This clonotype has a count of ten or more. This chain uses TRBV4-2 with TRBJ2-1; D is possibly TRBD2 (7 bases). CDR3 length equals 15 residues. V was shortened by 3 bases and J by 8 bases, with 17 bases between the two germline ends. Germline V gives CDR1 LGHNA, CDR2 YNFKEQ. DNA for the CDR3: TGTGCCAGCAGCCATGAGGCGGGGGCCCTACATGAGCAGTTCTTC. Translated, it gives CASSHEAGALHEQFF.

V usage is TRBV4-3 and J usage is TRBJ1-6; TRBD1 aligns across 9 bases. Germline loops: CDR1 LGHNA, CDR2 YSLEER. V was clipped by 4 bases and J by 10 bases; unmatched bases: 5. The CDR3 consists of 14 residues. CDR3 DNA sequence: TGCGCCAGCAGCCGGGACAGGGAAGGATCACCCCTCCACTTT. Residues: CASSRDREGSPLHF.

The chain combines TRBV7-9 with TRBJ1-5; D remains unclear. Trimming shortened V by 6 bases and J by 0 bases, and 9 bases separated the two germline ends. The CDR3 loop spans 14 amino acids. CDR1 SEHNR and CDR2 FQNEAQ come from the germline V gene (reference sequence). The CDR3 protein is CASRNSYSNQPQHF. The CDR3 coding sequence is TGTGCCAGCAGAAACTCGTATAGCAATCAGCCCCAGCATTTT.

This clonotype was seen a handful of times. This chain joins TRBV7-9 and TRBJ2-2; 8 nucleotides align to TRBD2. CDR1 and CDR2 from the germline V gene are SEHNR and FQNEAQ (reference sequence). This CDR3 has 16 residues. V gave up 3 bases and J gave up 4 bases; unmatched junction bases: 7. CDR3 sequence: CASSFLAGTLTGELFF. CDR3 sequence (DNA): TGTGCCAGCAGCTTTTTAGCGGGGACCCTCACCGGGGAGCTGTTTTTT.

The V call is TRBV6-1, the J call TRBJ1-5; no reliable D call. V lost 8 bases to trimming and J lost 3 bases, with 14 bases between them. Germline values: CDR1 MNHNS, CDR2 SASEGT. The CDR3 length is 14 residues. CDR3 protein: CASSRTDVNQPQHF. The CDR3 bases are TGTGCCAGCTCCAGGACTGACGTCAATCAGCCCCAGCATTTT.

This clonotype turned up a few times. The chain combines TRBV5-1 with TRBJ2-2; D not certain. V was trimmed by 5 bases and J by 2 bases, leaving 13 bases between them. This CDR3 has 15 residues. Germline V gene data show CDR1 as SGHRS and CDR2 as YFSETQ. The DNA for the CDR3 is TGCGCCAGCAGGCCGGGCCCCTTAAACACCGGGGAGCTGTTTTTT. It is translated as CASRPGPLNTGELFF. The variable domain in full, with the rest retrieved from reference TRBV5-1 and TRBJ2-2, is KAGVTQTPRYLIKTRGQQVTLSCSPISGHRSVSWYQQTPGQGLQFLFEYFSETQRNKGNFPGRFSGRQFSNSRSEMNVSTLELGDSALYLCASRPGPLNTGELFFGEGSRLTVL.

This clonotype has a handful of counts. The chain uses TRBV11-2 and TRBJ2-2, with 9 bases lining up with TRBD1. The CDR3 has 14 amino acids. CDR1 and CDR2 from the germline V gene are SGHAT and FQNNGV. V lost 7 bases to trimming and J lost 7 bases; unmatched junction nucleotides: 7. The CDR3 DNA reads TGTGCCAGCAACAACAGGGGGCTCGGCGGGGAGCTGTTTTTT. Protein sequence: CASNNRGLGGELFF.

Many counts were recorded for this clonotype. For the CDR3, the DNA is TGCGCCAGCAGCGCATCAGAGTTTAGCAATCAGCCCCAGCATTTT. Translation: CASSASEFSNQPQHF. V usage is TRBV5-1 and J usage is TRBJ1-5; D is ambiguous. V was shortened by 4 bases and J by 0 bases, with 11 bases between the two germline ends. The CDR3 totals 15 residues. From germline, CDR1 is SGHRS and CDR2 YFSETQ.